The 29 T cell receptor beta chains presented below share a single source sample, sequenced in a study of blood T cell repertoires in COVID-19. Sequenced by immunoSEQ multiplex PCR; TCRdb stores in-frame clones only, minus some. The sample lists approximately 300,000 clones; around 87% were seen once. Sample: PBMCs or T cells enriched from blood (not recorded which). Source of these receptors: a woman in her thirties who had recovered from COVID-19.

The chain uses TRBV10-1 and TRBJ1-1; TRBD1 is a possible D gene (6 bases). V lost 0 bases and J 4 bases, leaving 12 bases between the germline ends. The CDR3 runs 15 residues. Germline V lookup: CDR1 WNHNN, CDR2 SYGVQD (reference sequence). DNA of the CDR3: TGCGCCAGCAGTGAGTCCCTGGCCAGGGGCACTGAAGCTTTCTTT. This codes for CASSESLARGTEAFF.

This chain uses TRBV19 with TRBJ2-7; D might be TRBD2 (5 bases). CDR3 size: 13 residues. CDR1 and CDR2 (germline): LNHDA, SQIVND (reference sequence). Trimming shortened V by 6 bases and J by 0 bases, and 9 bases separated the two germline ends. CDR3 in amino acids: CASSYGVSYEQYF. In nucleotides, the CDR3 is TGTGCCAGTAGCTACGGGGTCTCCTACGAGCAGTACTTC. Based on the CDR3 plus reference TRBV19 and TRBJ2-7, the full variable domain is DGGITQSPKYLFRKEGQNVTLSCEQNLNHDAMYWYRQDPGQGLRLIYYSQIVNDFQKGDIAEGYSVSREKKESFPLTVTSAQKNPTAFYLCASSYGVSYEQYFGPGTRLTVT.

This clone turned up a few times. The CDR3 region is CASRDPYRSEAFF. For the CDR3, the DNA is TGCGCCAGCAGGGACCCTTACAGGTCTGAAGCTTTCTTT. The V and J genes are TRBV5-1 and TRBJ1-1, with D possibly TRBD1 on 5 matching bases. The CDR3 consists of 13 residues. CDR1 is SGHRS, CDR2 YFSETQ, per germline. Trimming shortened V by 5 bases and J by 6 bases, and 14 bases separated the two germline ends.

The CDR3 region is CSVAGGNSYNEQFF. The CDR3 DNA follows: TGCAGCGTTGCGGGGGGCAACTCCTACAATGAGCAGTTCTTC. The chain combines TRBV29-1 with TRBJ2-1, with a possible D match to TRBD2 (7 bases). V gave up 4 bases and J gave up 0 bases, with 10 bases separating them. CDR3 length: 14 amino acids. Per the germline V gene, CDR1 is SQVTM and CDR2 is ANQGSEA.

This chain uses TRBV18 with TRBJ1-5; 7 bases match TRBD1. V lost 6 bases to trimming and J lost 1 base; unmatched junction nucleotides: 9. This CDR3 contains 16 residues. Germline V gene lookup returns CDR1 KGHSH and CDR2 LQKENI. The CDR3 DNA reads as TGTGCCAGCTCCCCAGGGGGGGGGCGAAGCAATCAGCCCCAGCATTTT. Translated, it gives CASSPGGGRSNQPQHF.

V is TRBV7-2 and J is TRBJ2-2; TRBD1 might be the D (6 bases). V lost 4 bases and J 3 bases, leaving 15 bases between the germline ends. CDR1 and CDR2 (germline): SGHTA, FQGNSA. The CDR3 is 16 residues long. CDR3 DNA sequence: TGTGCCAGCAGCTCCTTGATGGGGGCCTACACCGGGGAGCTGTTTTTT. It yields the protein CASSSLMGAYTGELFF. Full variable domain (remainder filled in from reference TRBV7-2 and TRBJ2-2): GAGVSQSPSNKVTEKGKDVELRCDPISGHTALYWYRQSLGQGLEFLIYFQGNSAPDKSGLPSDRFSAERTGGSVSTLTIQRTQQEDSAVYLCASSSLMGAYTGELFFGEGSRLTVL.

This clone turned up a few times. The chain uses TRBV12-3 or TRBV12-4 and TRBJ1-2, with TRBD1 matching over 7 bases. The CDR3 runs 12 residues. With 5 bases clipped from V and 7 bases from J, the junction kept 4 bases outside the gene matches. The CDR3 reads CASSDRGLGYTF. CDR3 nucleotides: TGTGCCAGCAGTGATAGGGGGCTTGGCTACACCTTC.

The chain recombines TRBV5-1 with TRBJ2-3; the D gene is possibly TRBD1 (5 bases). This CDR3 contains 16 residues. Germline CDR1 reads SGHRS; CDR2 reads YFSETQ. The V end lost 0 bases, the J end lost 6 bases, and 17 bases lay between the germline ends. CDR3 sequence: CASSLAVSQGADTQYF. Here the CDR3 DNA reads TGCGCCAGCAGCTTGGCCGTCTCGCAGGGTGCGGATACGCAGTATTTT.

This rearrangement joins TRBV11-2 to TRBJ1-3; D ambiguous. This CDR3 is 14 amino acids long. CDR1 and CDR2 (germline): SGHAT, FQNNGV. V was cut by 4 bases and J by 3 bases, with 10 bases left in between. The CDR3 sequence: CASSSQRVGNTIYF. The CDR3 region has the DNA TGTGCCAGCAGCTCACAGAGGGTTGGAAACACCATATATTTT.

V usage is TRBV6-1 and J usage is TRBJ2-2; tentative D call: TRBD2 (6 bases). This CDR3 has 17 residues. Trimming pared 1 base from V and 0 bases from J, leaving 12 bases between. Germline V CDR1 and CDR2: MNHNS, SASEGT. The CDR3 sequence is CASSEVGLLANTGELFF. CDR3 bases: TGTGCCAGCAGTGAAGTCGGACTACTCGCGAACACCGGGGAGCTGTTTTTT.

The V gene is TRBV19, the J gene TRBJ1-6; D call uncertain. This CDR3 spans 15 amino acids. V dropped 3 bases and J dropped 8 bases, with 14 bases sitting between them. Germline CDR1 and CDR2: LNHDA and SQIVND (reference sequence). The CDR3 DNA reads as TGTGCCAGTAGTATTGGAGCTGGAGGAGATTCACCCCTCCACTTT. This encodes CASSIGAGGDSPLHF.

The rearrangement uses TRBV24-1 and TRBJ1-1, with D perhaps TRBD1 (6 bases). V dropped 4 bases and J dropped 1 base, with 9 bases sitting between them. CDR3 length: 14 amino acids. Germline V gene lookup returns CDR1 KGHDR and CDR2 SFDVKD. The CDR3 spells CATSDAQGNTEAFF. CDR3 nucleotide sequence: TGTGCCACCAGTGACGCACAGGGGAACACTGAAGCTTTCTTT.

The gene calls are TRBV2 and TRBJ2-3, with 7 bases identical to TRBD1. Germline values: CDR1 SNHLY, CDR2 FYNNEI. The CDR3 length is 15 residues. Trimming took 6 bases from V and 0 from J; bases not matched to a gene: 6. The CDR3 is CASRGQTLSTDTQYF. The CDR3 nucleotides read TGTGCCAGCAGGGGACAGACCCTTAGCACAGATACGCAGTATTTT. Using reference TRBV2 and TRBJ2-3 for the parts outside the CDR3, the full variable domain is EPEVTQTPSHQVTQMGQEVILRCVPISNHLYFYWYRQILGQKVEFLVSFYNNEISEKSEIFDDQFSVERPDGSNFTLKIRSTKLEDSAMYFCASRGQTLSTDTQYFGPGTRLTVL.

This chain links TRBV4-1 with TRBJ1-1; tentative D call: TRBD1 (6 bases). V was pared by 4 bases and J by 0 bases, with 30 bases between. Germline loops: CDR1 MGHRA, CDR2 YSYEKL. The CDR3 spans 21 residues. CDR3 sequence reads: CASSPQFAAPGGPNLNTEAFF. In nucleotides, the CDR3 is TGCGCCAGCAGCCCCCAGTTCGCTGCTCCGGGGGGGCCCAACTTGAACACTGAAGCTTTCTTT.

The chain employs TRBV3-1 (or the pseudogene TRBV3-2) and TRBJ1-6; no clear D. Germline CDR1 LGHDT, CDR2 YNNKEL (reference sequence). V was pared by 1 base and J by 3 bases, with 10 bases between. The CDR3 sequence is 16 residues long. CDR3 DNA: TGTGCCAGCAGCCAAGGTCAAACAGACTATAATTCACCCCTCCACTTT. It encodes CASSQGQTDYNSPLHF.

This rearrangement joins TRBV7-2 to TRBJ1-6; no firm D call. The CDR3 is 15 residues long. Trimming removed 2 bases from V and 6 bases from J, with 11 bases in between. CDR1 is SGHTA and CDR2 is FQGNSA in the germline V gene. Here the CDR3 reads CASSLRPSGNSPLHF. The CDR3 region has the DNA TGTGCCAGCAGCTTAAGGCCCTCGGGTAATTCACCCCTCCACTTT. The whole variable domain, remainder taken from reference TRBV7-2 and TRBJ1-6, is GAGVSQSPSNKVTEKGKDVELRCDPISGHTALYWYRQSLGQGLEFLIYFQGNSAPDKSGLPSDRFSAERTGGSVSTLTIQRTQQEDSAVYLCASSLRPSGNSPLHFGNGTRLTVT.

This sequence joins TRBV6-5 and TRBJ1-2, with TRBD1 matching over 9 bases. Germline CDR1 reads MNHEY; CDR2 reads SVGAGI. J was trimmed by 8 bases and V by 6 bases; bases with no gene match: 7. This CDR3 contains 13 residues. Here the CDR3 reads CASRSTGGEGYTF. DNA of the CDR3: TGTGCCAGCAGGTCGACAGGGGGGGAAGGCTACACCTTC.

This chain links TRBV30 with TRBJ1-1; D is undetermined. The CDR3 length is 10 residues. Trimming cost V 4 bases and J 11 bases, with 11 bases left between them. Germline V gene data show CDR1 as GTSNPN and CDR2 as SVGIG (reference sequence). This chain's CDR3 is CAWILRKAFF. In DNA, the CDR3 is TGTGCCTGGATATTGAGGAAGGCTTTCTTT.

CDR3 DNA sequence: TGTGCCAGCAGCTTGAGGGAAACGGGTCCCCATGGCTACACCTTC. Residues: CASSLRETGPHGYTF. V gene TRBV7-9 combines with J gene TRBJ1-2; unclear D gene. The CDR3 length is 15 residues. With 3 bases removed from V and 6 bases from J, the gap between germline ends came to 17 bases. Germline loops: CDR1 SEHNR, CDR2 FQNEAQ (reference sequence).

The chain links TRBV19 to TRBJ2-1, with 11 bases fitting TRBD2. V lost 3 bases to trimming and J lost 4 bases; unmatched junction nucleotides: 11. Per the germline V gene, CDR1 is LNHDA and CDR2 is SQIVND (reference sequence). This CDR3 spans 18 amino acids. CDR3 sequence reads: CASSMSSSGGASYNEQFF. DNA of the CDR3: TGTGCCAGTAGTATGTCGAGTAGCGGGGGGGCCTCGTACAATGAGCAGTTCTTC. Full variable domain (missing parts from reference TRBV19 and TRBJ2-1): DGGITQSPKYLFRKEGQNVTLSCEQNLNHDAMYWYRQDPGQGLRLIYYSQIVNDFQKGDIAEGYSVSREKKESFPLTVTSAQKNPTAFYLCASSMSSSGGASYNEQFFGPGTRLTVL.

The chain has TRBV5-6 and TRBJ2-5; 8 positions agree with TRBD2. CDR3 length equals 15 residues. Germline V gene data show CDR1 as SGHDT and CDR2 as YYEEEE. V lost 4 bases to trimming and J lost 4 bases; unmatched junction nucleotides: 9. The DNA of the CDR3 is TGTGCCAGCAGCGGACCCGGGACTAGTGCAGAGACCCAGTACTTC. It encodes CASSGPGTSAETQYF.

This clone was detected only a few times. The same CDR3 also results from other DNA sequences found in this sample. The chain couples TRBV7-3 to TRBJ2-5; 7 bases fit TRBD2. V was clipped by 2 bases and J by 5 bases; unmatched bases: 2. The CDR3 consists of 13 residues. CDR1 and CDR2 (germline): SGHTA, FQGTGA. Here the CDR3 reads CASSLGGGETQYF. CDR3 DNA sequence: TGTGCCAGCAGCTTAGGGGGAGGGGAGACCCAGTACTTC.

The chain links TRBV3-1 (or the pseudogene TRBV3-2) to TRBJ1-3, with D possibly TRBD1 on 6 matching bases. The V end lost 0 bases, the J end lost 0 bases, and 15 bases lay between the germline ends. Germline values: CDR1 LGHDT, CDR2 YNNKEL (reference sequence). The length of the CDR3 is 18 residues. CDR3 in DNA: TGTGCCAGCAGCCAAGAGGGGGCAGGGTTATTCTCTGGAAACACCATATATTTT. Its protein is CASSQEGAGLFSGNTIYF.

The chain combines TRBV4-3 with TRBJ2-2; D perhaps matches TRBD1 (6 bases). Trimming pared 3 bases from V and 3 bases from J, leaving 20 bases between. The germline gives CDR1 LGHNA, CDR2 YSLEER. The length of the CDR3 is 18 residues. The CDR3 DNA sequence: TGCGCCAGCAGCCATCGGTACAGTGGGGGCCCGGACACCGGGGAGCTGTTTTTT. As protein: CASSHRYSGGPDTGELFF.

V is TRBV3-1 (or the pseudogene TRBV3-2) and J is TRBJ1-3; a weak D match, TRBD1 (5 bases). Between the trimmed V and J ends, which lost 4 bases and 1 base, there was a span of 14 bases. The CDR3 is made up of 16 amino acids. Germline lookup yields CDR1 LGHDT and CDR2 YNNKEL (reference sequence). In nucleotides, the CDR3 is TGTGCCAGCAGCCTCCTAGGGGAACAGTCTGGAAACACCATATATTTT. Its translation: CASSLLGEQSGNTIYF.

Points on this clone: Within the sample, other DNA sequences also encode this same CDR3. The CDR3 DNA is TGCGCCAGCAGCTTGGACAGGGACAATTCACCCCTCCACTTT. This sequence encodes CASSLDRDNSPLHF. The chain employs TRBV5-1 and TRBJ1-6, with a tentative D call TRBD1 (6 bases). From germline, CDR1 is SGHRS and CDR2 YFSETQ. The length of the CDR3 is 14 residues. The V end lost 0 bases, the J end lost 7 bases, and 8 bases lay between the germline ends.

This chain links TRBV30 with TRBJ2-3, with D possibly TRBD2 on 5 matching bases. Looked up from germline, CDR1 is GTSNPN and CDR2 is SVGIG (reference sequence). This CDR3 has 15 amino acids. Trimming removed 1 base from V and 3 bases from J, with 14 bases in between. CDR3: CAWSDEGEWTDTQYF. The CDR3 DNA reads TGTGCCTGGAGTGACGAGGGCGAGTGGACAGATACGCAGTATTTT. Filled out from reference TRBV30 and TRBJ2-3, the complete variable domain reads SQTIHQWPATLVQPVGSPLSLECTVEGTSNPNLYWYRQAAGRGLQLLFYSVGIGQISSEVPQNLSASRPQDRQFILSSKKLLLSDSGFYLCAWSDEGEWTDTQYFGPGTRLTVL.

This clone was seen only a few times. The V gene is TRBV21-1, the J gene TRBJ2-1; the table's TRBD1 call for D was not verified on the DNA. TRBV21-1 is a known pseudogene. This CDR3 region has 18 residues. The CDR3 is CASSKGGTRDTTYNEQFF. CDR3 bases: TGTGCCAGCAGCAAAGGGGGAACCCGGGACACAACCTACAATGAGCAGTTCTTC.

For the CDR3, the DNA is TGTGCCTGGGCGGTTGGCAGGGGCTATGAAAAACTGTTTTTT. Its protein is CAWAVGRGYEKLFF. J is TRBJ1-4 and V is TRBV30; a weak D match, TRBD1 (6 bases). Germline V CDR1 and CDR2: GTSNPN, SVGIG (reference sequence). The CDR3 runs 14 residues. Trimming removed 5 bases at V and 6 bases at J, with 16 bases between. Full variable domain (remainder filled in from reference TRBV30 and TRBJ1-4): SQTIHQWPATLVQPVGSPLSLECTVEGTSNPNLYWYRQAAGRGLQLLFYSVGIGQISSEVPQNLSASRPQDRQFILSSKKLLLSDSGFYLCAWAVGRGYEKLFFGSGTQLSVL.